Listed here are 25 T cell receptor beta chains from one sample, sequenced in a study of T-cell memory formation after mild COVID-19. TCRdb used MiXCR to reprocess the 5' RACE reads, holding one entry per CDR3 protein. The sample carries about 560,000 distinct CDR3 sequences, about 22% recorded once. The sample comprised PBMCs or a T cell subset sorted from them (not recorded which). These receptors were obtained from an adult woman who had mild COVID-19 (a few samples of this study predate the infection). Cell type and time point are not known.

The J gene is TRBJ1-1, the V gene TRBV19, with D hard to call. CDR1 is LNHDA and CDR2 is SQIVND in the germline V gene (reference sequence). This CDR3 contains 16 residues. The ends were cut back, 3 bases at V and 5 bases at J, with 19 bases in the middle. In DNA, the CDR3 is TGTGCCAGTAGTATCGGACGCACAACGCGGCGGACTGAAGCTTTCTTT. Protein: CASSIGRTTRRTEAFF.

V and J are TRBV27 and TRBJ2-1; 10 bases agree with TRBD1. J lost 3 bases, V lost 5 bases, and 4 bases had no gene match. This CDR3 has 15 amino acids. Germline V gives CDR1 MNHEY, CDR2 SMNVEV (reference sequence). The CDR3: CASSLGQGYYNEQFF. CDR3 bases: TGTGCCAGCAGTCTGGGACAGGGGTACTACAATGAGCAGTTCTTC.

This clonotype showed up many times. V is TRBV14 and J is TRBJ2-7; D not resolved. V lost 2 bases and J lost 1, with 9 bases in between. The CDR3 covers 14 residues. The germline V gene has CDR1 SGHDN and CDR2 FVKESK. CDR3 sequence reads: CASSQLYSSYEQYF. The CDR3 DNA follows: TGTGCCAGCAGCCAACTGTACAGTTCCTACGAGCAGTACTTC.

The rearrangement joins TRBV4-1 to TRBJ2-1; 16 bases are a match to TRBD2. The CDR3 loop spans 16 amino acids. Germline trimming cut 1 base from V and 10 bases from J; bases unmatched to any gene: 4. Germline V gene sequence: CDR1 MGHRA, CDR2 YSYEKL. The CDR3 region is CASSQGLGLAGGEQFF. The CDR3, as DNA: TGCGCCAGCAGCCAAGGGCTGGGACTAGCGGGGGGGGAGCAGTTCTTC.

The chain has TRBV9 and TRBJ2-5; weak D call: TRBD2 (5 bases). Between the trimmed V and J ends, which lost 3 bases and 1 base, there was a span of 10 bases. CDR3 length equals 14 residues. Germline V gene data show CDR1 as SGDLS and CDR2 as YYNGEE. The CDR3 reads CASSGSGSQETQYF. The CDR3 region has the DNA TGTGCCAGCAGCGGATCGGGAAGCCAAGAGACCCAGTACTTC.

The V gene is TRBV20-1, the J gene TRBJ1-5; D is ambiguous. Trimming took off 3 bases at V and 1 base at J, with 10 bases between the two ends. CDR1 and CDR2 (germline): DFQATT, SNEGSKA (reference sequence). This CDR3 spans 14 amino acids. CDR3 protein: CSASGGPSNQPQHF. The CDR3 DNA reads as TGCAGTGCTAGCGGAGGTCCCAGCAATCAGCCCCAGCATTTT.

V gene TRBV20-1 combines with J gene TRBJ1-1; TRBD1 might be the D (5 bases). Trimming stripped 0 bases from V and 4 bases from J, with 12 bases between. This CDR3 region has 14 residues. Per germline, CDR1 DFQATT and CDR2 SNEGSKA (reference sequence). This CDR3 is CSAREIWGSTEAFF. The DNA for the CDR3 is TGCAGTGCTAGAGAGATTTGGGGGTCCACTGAAGCTTTCTTT.

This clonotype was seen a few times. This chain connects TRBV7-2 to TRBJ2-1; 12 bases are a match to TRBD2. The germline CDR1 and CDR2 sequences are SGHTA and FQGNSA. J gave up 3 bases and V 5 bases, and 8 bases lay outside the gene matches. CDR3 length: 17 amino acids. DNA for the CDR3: TGTGCCAGCAGCAAGCGACTAGCGGGAGCAATCTACAATGAGCAGTTCTTC. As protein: CASSKRLAGAIYNEQFF.

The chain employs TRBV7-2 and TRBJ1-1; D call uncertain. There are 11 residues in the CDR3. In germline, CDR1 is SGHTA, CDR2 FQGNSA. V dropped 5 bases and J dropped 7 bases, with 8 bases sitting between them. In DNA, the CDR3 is TGTGCCAGCAGCATATACCGTGAAGCTTTCTTT. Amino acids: CASSIYREAFF.

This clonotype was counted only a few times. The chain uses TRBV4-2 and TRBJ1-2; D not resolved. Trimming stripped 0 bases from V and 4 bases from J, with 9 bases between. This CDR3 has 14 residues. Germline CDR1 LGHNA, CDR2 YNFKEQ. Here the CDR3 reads CASSQEGMPYGYTF. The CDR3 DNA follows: TGTGCCAGCAGCCAAGAGGGCATGCCCTATGGCTACACCTTC.

The CDR3 DNA follows: TGCGCCAGCAGCCAAGGTAGCGGGGGGAACACCGGGGAGCTGTTTTTT. Translated: CASSQGSGGNTGELFF. V usage is TRBV4-1 and J usage is TRBJ2-2; 9 positions agree with TRBD2. This CDR3 has 16 amino acids. Germline CDR1 MGHRA, CDR2 YSYEKL. V trimming: 1 base; J trimming: 1 base; junction bases outside the gene matches: 1.

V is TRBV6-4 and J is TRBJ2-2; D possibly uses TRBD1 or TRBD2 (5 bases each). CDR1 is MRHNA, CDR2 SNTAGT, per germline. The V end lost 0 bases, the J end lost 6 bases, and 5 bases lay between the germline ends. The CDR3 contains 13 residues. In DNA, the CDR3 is TGTGCCAGCAGTGACTCGGGGGCCGGGGAGCTGTTTTTT. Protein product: CASSDSGAGELFF.

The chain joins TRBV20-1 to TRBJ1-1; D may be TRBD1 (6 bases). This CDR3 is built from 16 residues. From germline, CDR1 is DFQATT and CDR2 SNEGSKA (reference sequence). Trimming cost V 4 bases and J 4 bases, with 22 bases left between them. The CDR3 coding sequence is TGCAGTGCTACTAGTTGGACAGCCCGGTTGGTCACTGAAGCTTTCTTT. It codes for CSATSWTARLVTEAFF.

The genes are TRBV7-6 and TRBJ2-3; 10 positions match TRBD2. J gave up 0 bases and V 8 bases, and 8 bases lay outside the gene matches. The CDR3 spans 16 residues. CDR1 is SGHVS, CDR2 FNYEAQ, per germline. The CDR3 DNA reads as TGTGCCAGCTTCGGGGCTAGCGGGGGAAGCACAGATACGCAGTATTTT. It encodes CASFGASGGSTDTQYF.

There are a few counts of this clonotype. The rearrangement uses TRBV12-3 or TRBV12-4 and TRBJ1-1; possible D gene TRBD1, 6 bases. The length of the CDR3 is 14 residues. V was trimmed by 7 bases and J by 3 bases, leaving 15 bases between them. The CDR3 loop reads CASKLGQTYTEAFF. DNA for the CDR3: TGTGCCAGCAAACTCGGACAGACCTACACTGAAGCTTTCTTT.

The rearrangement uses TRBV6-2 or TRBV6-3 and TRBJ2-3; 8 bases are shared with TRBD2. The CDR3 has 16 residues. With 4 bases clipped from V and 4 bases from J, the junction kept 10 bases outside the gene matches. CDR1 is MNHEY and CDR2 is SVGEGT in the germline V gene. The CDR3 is CASSLSFGTRADTQYF. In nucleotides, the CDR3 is TGTGCCAGCAGTTTGTCTTTCGGGACTAGAGCAGATACGCAGTATTTT.

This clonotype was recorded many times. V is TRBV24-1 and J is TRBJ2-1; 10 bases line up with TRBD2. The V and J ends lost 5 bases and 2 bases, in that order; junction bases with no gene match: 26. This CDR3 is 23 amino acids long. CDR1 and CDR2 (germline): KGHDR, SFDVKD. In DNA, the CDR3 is TGTGCCACCAGTGTTACGTCGGCCAAAGGACTAGCGGACCCCGAAAGGACCTACAATGAGCAGTTCTTC. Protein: CATSVTSAKGLADPERTYNEQFF.

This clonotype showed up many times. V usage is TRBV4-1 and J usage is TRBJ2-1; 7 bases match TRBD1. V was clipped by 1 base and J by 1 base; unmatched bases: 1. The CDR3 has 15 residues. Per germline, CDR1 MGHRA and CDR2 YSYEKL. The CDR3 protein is CASSQARGSYNEQFF. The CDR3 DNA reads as TGCGCCAGCAGCCAAGCCAGGGGGTCCTACAATGAGCAGTTCTTC.

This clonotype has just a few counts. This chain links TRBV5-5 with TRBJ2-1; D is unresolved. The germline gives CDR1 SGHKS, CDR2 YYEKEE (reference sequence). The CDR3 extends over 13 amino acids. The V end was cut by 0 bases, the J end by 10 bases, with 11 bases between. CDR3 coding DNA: TGTGCCAGCAGCTTGGGGCTCCCGATAGAGCAGTTCTTC. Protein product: CASSLGLPIEQFF.

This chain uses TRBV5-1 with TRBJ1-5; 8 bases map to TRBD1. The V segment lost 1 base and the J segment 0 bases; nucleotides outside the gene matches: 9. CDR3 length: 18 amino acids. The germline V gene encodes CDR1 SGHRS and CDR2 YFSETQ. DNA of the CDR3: TGCGCCAGCAGCTTGATCAGGGGGCCCCGCGGTAGCAATCAGCCCCAGCATTTT. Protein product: CASSLIRGPRGSNQPQHF.

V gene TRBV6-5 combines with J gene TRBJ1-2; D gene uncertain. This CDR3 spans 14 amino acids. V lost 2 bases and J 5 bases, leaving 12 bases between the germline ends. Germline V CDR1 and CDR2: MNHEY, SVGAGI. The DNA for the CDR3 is TGTGCCAGCAGTTACCTGCTTACGGGGTATGGCTACACCTTC. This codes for CASSYLLTGYGYTF.

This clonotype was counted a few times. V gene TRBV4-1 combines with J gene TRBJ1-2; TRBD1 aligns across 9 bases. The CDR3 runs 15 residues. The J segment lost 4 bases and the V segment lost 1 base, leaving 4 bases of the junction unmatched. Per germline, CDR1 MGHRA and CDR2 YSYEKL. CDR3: CASSQAGQGSYGYTF. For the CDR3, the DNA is TGCGCCAGCAGCCAAGCGGGACAGGGCTCCTATGGCTACACCTTC.

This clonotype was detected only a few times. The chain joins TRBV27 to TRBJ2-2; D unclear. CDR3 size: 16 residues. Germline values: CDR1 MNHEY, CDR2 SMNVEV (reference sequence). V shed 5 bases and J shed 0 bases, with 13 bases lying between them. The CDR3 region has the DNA TGTGCCAGCAGTGTGACACTTAACGCGAACACCGGGGAGCTGTTTTTT. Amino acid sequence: CASSVTLNANTGELFF.

The CDR3 DNA reads TGTGCCAGCAGTTACGGGGAGACTTTTGGGCAGTTCTTC. It yields the protein CASSYGETFGQFF. The V call is TRBV6-5, the J call TRBJ2-1; possible D gene TRBD2, 5 bases. V dropped 2 bases and J dropped 12 bases, with 14 bases sitting between them. Germline V gene data show CDR1 as MNHEY and CDR2 as SVGAGI. The CDR3 has 13 amino acids.

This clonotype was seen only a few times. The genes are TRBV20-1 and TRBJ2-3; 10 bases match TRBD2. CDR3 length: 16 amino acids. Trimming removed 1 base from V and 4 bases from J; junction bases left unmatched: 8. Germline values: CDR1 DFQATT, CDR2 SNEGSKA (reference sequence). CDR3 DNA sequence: TGCAGTGCTAGAGTCTCTAGCGGGAGTTGGGCAGATACGCAGTATTTT. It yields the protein CSARVSSGSWADTQYF.